This TCR beta chain came from a study of blood T cells in healthy people across ages. Alongside a J-beta primer mix, a sample-barcoded 5' primer served in a second PCR lasting about 7 to 12 cycles. TCRdb analysed the 5' RACE reads with MiXCR anew, one entry per CDR3 protein. The sample lists fewer than 2,000,000 distinct CDR3 sequences, around 42% occurring once. The V end lost 1 base, the J end lost 12 bases, and 12 bases lay between the germline ends. This CDR3 has 12 residues. From germline, CDR1 is LGHNA and CDR2 YSLEER. The TCR comes from a human donor in good health. V gene TRBV4-3 combines with J gene TRBJ1-2; D is perhaps TRBD1 (6 bases). The sequenced material came from blood. DNA of the CDR3: TGCGCCAGCAGCCAAGGAAGGGGGGGGCACACCTTC. This sequence encodes CASSQGRGGHTF.